Listed here are 7 T cell receptor beta chains from one sample, sequenced in a study of T cells in Graves' hyperthyroidism and ophthalmopathy. TCR beta CDR3 regions were amplified from RNA. The TCR CDR3 first-round RT-PCR relied on the HTBI primer set. Using its own MiXCR run on the multiplex PCR reads, TCRdb lists one record per CDR3 protein. The repertoire has around 420,000 distinct CDR3 sequences, less than 20% of them found once; the top ten carry 13% to 15%. Sample: blood. The receptors here all came from a woman under 30 with Graves' hyperthyroidism.

V usage is TRBV9 and J usage is TRBJ1-1; D remains ambiguous. From germline, CDR1 is SGDLS and CDR2 YYNGEE. This CDR3 is 18 amino acids long. V dropped 0 bases and J dropped 1 base, with 19 bases sitting between them. The CDR3 reads CASSVGGRTLRGNTEAFF. The CDR3 nucleotides read TGTGCCAGCAGCGTAGGAGGGAGGACCCTCCGGGGGAACACTGAAGCTTTCTTT.

A few counts support this clonotype. This chain connects TRBV7-8 to TRBJ2-7; 10 bases are shared with TRBD1. Germline values: CDR1 SGHVS, CDR2 FQNEAQ. This CDR3 has 15 residues. V lost 4 bases, J lost 6 bases, and 9 bases stayed unmatched. The CDR3 nucleotides are TGTGCCAGCAGCTCAGCCTGGACAGGGGGAGTCGAGCAGTACTTC. Residues: CASSSAWTGGVEQYF.

This clonotype was counted ten times or more. The gene calls are TRBV18 and TRBJ1-1, with D possibly TRBD1 on 5 matching bases. CDR3 size: 13 residues. Germline CDR1 and CDR2: KGHSH and LQKENI. Trimming took 6 bases from V and 5 from J, leaving 13 bases between them. DNA of the CDR3: TGTGCCAGCTCGCTTAAAGGGGTGACTGAAGCTTTCTTT. It translates to CASSLKGVTEAFF.

This clonotype was counted ten times or more. The V and J genes are TRBV7-2 and TRBJ1-6; 7 bases are a match to TRBD1. Per the germline V gene, CDR1 is SGHTA and CDR2 is FQGNSA. The CDR3 loop spans 17 amino acids. Germline trimming cut 1 base from V and 9 bases from J; bases unmatched to any gene: 12. The CDR3 nucleotides are TGTGCCAGCAGCTTAGAGCCCAGGGGGATATTTGGTTCACCCCTCCACTTT. It is translated as CASSLEPRGIFGSPLHF.

This clonotype was recorded many times. This chain uses TRBV20-1 with TRBJ2-7; TRBD1 matches at 11 bases. Germline assignment: CDR1 DFQATT and CDR2 SNEGSKA (reference sequence). The CDR3 has 16 amino acids. V shed 2 bases, J shed 5 bases, and the junction held 11 bases outside the gene matches. The CDR3 here is CSARITLDRGLNEQYF. Here the CDR3 DNA reads TGCAGTGCTAGAATTACACTGGACAGGGGGCTAAACGAGCAGTACTTC.

J is TRBJ1-5 and V is TRBV4-3; D not certain. The V and J ends lost 6 bases and 7 bases respectively, with 22 bases between them. From germline, CDR1 is LGHNA and CDR2 YSLEER. This CDR3 has 16 amino acids. DNA for the CDR3: TGCGCCAGCAGTCAGAACCCCCTCATCCTTAAACAGCCCCAGCATTTT. This encodes CASSQNPLILKQPQHF.

This clonotype was picked up many times. The V and J genes are TRBV20-1 and TRBJ1-1, with 11 bases that match TRBD1. This CDR3 comprises 12 residues. In germline, CDR1 is DFQATT, CDR2 SNEGSKA (reference sequence). The V segment lost 5 bases and the J segment 4 bases; nucleotides outside the gene matches: 0. The CDR3 bases are TGCAGTGCTGGACAGGGGGCCACTGAAGCTTTCTTT. Translated, it gives CSAGQGATEAFF.